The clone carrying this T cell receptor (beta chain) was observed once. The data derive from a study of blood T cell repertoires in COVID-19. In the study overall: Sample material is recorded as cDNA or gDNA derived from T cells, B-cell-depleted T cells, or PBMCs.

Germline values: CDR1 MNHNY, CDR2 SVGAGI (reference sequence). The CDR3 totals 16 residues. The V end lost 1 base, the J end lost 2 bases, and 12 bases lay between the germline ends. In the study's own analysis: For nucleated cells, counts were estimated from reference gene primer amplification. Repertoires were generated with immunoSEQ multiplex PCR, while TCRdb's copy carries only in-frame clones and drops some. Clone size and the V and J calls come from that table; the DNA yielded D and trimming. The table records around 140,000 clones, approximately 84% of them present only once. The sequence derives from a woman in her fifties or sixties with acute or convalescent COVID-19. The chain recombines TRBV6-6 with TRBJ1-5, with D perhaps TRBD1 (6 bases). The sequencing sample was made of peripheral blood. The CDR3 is CASSYLGGRGNQPQHF. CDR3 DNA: TGTGCCAGCAGTTACTTAGGGGGTAGGGGCAATCAGCCCCAGCATTTT.